This entry lists 8 T cell receptor beta chains sequenced from one sample in a study of blood T cell repertoires in COVID-19. Only in-frame clones appear in the TCRdb table, and some are missing; sequencing was by immunoSEQ multiplex PCR. The data contain more than 200,000 clones, around 84% of them singletons. The sequenced material came from peripheral blood. The receptor set was obtained from a woman aged 55-70 years with COVID-19, enrolled during active disease.

The chain carries TRBV4-2 and TRBJ2-1, with TRBD1 matching over 8 bases. The germline V gene encodes CDR1 LGHNA and CDR2 YNFKEQ. The CDR3 contains 17 residues. V lost 3 bases, J lost 7 bases, and 14 bases stayed unmatched. The CDR3 reads CASSQGSRGQGRNEQFF. CDR3 DNA: TGTGCCAGCAGCCAGGGTTCGCGAGGACAGGGAAGAAATGAGCAGTTCTTC.

The V gene is TRBV10-3, the J gene TRBJ1-4, with D tentatively TRBD1 (5 bases). The CDR3 covers 14 residues. Trimming removed 5 bases from V and 10 bases from J, with 17 bases in between. Germline-derived CDR1 and CDR2 are ENHRY and SYGVKD. The CDR3 coding sequence is TGTGCCATCAGTAGGACCGTGACCCAGGGAAAACTGTTTTTT. The encoded protein is CAISRTVTQGKLFF.

This sequence joins TRBV7-8 and TRBJ1-3; the D is unclear. Trimming took 5 bases from V and 0 from J, leaving 11 bases between them. The CDR3 length is 15 residues. The germline V gene has CDR1 SGHVS and CDR2 FQNEAQ. The CDR3 sequence is CASSPESHSGNTIYF. The CDR3 DNA is TGTGCCAGCAGCCCGGAGAGCCACTCTGGAAACACCATATATTTT.

This rearrangement joins TRBV5-1 to TRBJ1-3; D not resolved. CDR1 SGHRS and CDR2 YFSETQ come from the germline V gene. This CDR3 region has 17 residues. V was shortened by 5 bases and J by 3 bases, with 21 bases between the two germline ends. The DNA of the CDR3 is TGCGCCAGCAGACCGGGATACTACCTTTCCGGTGGAAACACCATATATTTT. This gives the protein CASRPGYYLSGGNTIYF.

J is TRBJ2-1 and V is TRBV11-2, with no clear D. V was shortened by 2 bases and J by 10 bases, with 9 bases between the two germline ends. The CDR3 is made up of 12 amino acids. CDR1 and CDR2 from the germline V gene are SGHAT and FQNNGV. CDR3 nucleotide sequence: TGTGCCAGCAGCTTACAGGCCCTCGAGCAGTTCTTC. This translates into CASSLQALEQFF. The full variable domain, completed using reference TRBV11-2 and TRBJ2-1, is EAGVAQSPRYKIIEKRQSVAFWCNPISGHATLYWYQQILGQGPKLLIQFQNNGVVDDSQLPKDRFSAERLKGVDSTLKIQPAKLEDSAVYLCASSLQALEQFFGPGTRLTVL.

This chain links TRBV14 with TRBJ2-3, with 8 bases lining up with TRBD2. The CDR3 totals 17 residues. V was pared by 2 bases and J by 6 bases, with 13 bases of the junction left unmatched. CDR1 and CDR2 (germline): SGHDN, FVKESK. The CDR3 DNA reads as TGTGCCAGCAGCCAAAAAATAGGCGGGAGGCGCCCCGATACGCAGTATTTT. Protein sequence: CASSQKIGGRRPDTQYF.

The CDR3 sequence is CASSLGTPSGANVLTF. CDR3 nucleotides: TGTGCCAGCAGTTTAGGGACACCCTCTGGGGCCAACGTCCTGACTTTC. This chain uses TRBV27 with TRBJ2-6; D might be TRBD1 (6 bases). The CDR3 contains 16 residues. The V and J ends lost 2 bases and 0 bases respectively, with 8 bases between them. Germline V lookup: CDR1 MNHEY, CDR2 SMNVEV (reference sequence).

The chain combines TRBV18 with TRBJ1-6; 7 bases are a match to TRBD1. The CDR3 totals 14 residues. Germline CDR1 KGHSH, CDR2 LQKENI. V lost 4 bases to trimming and J lost 10 bases; unmatched junction nucleotides: 7. CDR3 nucleotides: TGTGCCAGCTCACAGAACACAGGGGACTCACCCCTCCACTTT. Amino acid sequence: CASSQNTGDSPLHF.